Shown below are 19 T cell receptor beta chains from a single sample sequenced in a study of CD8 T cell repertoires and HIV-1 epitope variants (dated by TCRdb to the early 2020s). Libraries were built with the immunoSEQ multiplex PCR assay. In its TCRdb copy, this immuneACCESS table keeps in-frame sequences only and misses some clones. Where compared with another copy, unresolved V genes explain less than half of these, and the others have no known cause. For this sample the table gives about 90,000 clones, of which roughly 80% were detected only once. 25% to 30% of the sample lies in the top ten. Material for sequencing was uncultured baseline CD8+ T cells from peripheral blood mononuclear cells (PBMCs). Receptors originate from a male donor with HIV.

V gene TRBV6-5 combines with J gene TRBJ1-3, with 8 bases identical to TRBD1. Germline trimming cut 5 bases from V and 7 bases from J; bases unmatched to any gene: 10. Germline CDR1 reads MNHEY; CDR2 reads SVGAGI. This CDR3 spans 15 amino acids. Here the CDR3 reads CASSPGQGSRNTIYF. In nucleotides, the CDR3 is TGTGCCAGCAGTCCCGGACAGGGTAGTAGGAACACCATATATTTT.

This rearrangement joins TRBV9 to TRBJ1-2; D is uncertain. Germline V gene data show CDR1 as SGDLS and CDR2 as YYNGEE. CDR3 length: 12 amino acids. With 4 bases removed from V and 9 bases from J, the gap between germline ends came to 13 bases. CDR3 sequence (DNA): TGTGCCAGCAGCCCCGATCTCTTACGCTACACCTTC. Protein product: CASSPDLLRYTF.

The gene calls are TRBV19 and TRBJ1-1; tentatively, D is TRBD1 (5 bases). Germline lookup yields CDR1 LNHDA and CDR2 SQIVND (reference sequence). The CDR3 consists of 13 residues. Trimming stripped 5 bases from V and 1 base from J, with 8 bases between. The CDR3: CASSETGNTEAFF. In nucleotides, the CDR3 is TGTGCCAGTAGTGAAACAGGGAACACTGAAGCTTTCTTT.

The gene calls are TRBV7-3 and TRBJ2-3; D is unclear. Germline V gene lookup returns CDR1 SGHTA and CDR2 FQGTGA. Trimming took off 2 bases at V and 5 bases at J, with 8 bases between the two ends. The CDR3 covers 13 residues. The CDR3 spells CASSLLSKDTQYF. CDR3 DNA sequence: TGTGCCAGCAGCTTATTATCGAAAGATACGCAGTATTTT. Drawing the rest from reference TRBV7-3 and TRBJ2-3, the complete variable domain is GAGVSQTPSNKVTEKGKYVELRCDPISGHTALYWYRQSLGQGPEFLIYFQGTGAADDSGLPNDRFFAVRPEGSVSTLKIQRTERGDSAVYLCASSLLSKDTQYFGPGTRLTVL.

The CDR3 sequence: CASSLPRGDLAEKLFF. The CDR3 nucleotides are TGTGCCAGCAGTTTACCCAGGGGGGACCTGGCTGAAAAACTGTTTTTT. The chain carries TRBV2 and TRBJ1-4; 7 bases match TRBD1. The CDR3 is made up of 16 amino acids. CDR1 and CDR2 (germline): SNHLY, FYNNEI. The V segment lost 5 bases and the J segment 7 bases; nucleotides outside the gene matches: 13.

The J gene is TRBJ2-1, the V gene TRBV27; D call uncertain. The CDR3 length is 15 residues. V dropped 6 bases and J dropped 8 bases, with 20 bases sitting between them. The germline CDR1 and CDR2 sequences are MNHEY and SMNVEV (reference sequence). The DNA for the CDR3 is TGTGCCAGCAGCCTGGGTCTCCCTGGGTTGGATGAGCAGTTCTTC. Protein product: CASSLGLPGLDEQFF.

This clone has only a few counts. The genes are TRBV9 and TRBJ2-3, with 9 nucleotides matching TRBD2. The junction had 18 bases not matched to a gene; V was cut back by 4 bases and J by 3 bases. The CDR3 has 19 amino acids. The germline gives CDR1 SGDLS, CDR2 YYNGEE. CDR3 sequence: CASSPRVAGGGGATDTQYF. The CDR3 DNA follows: TGTGCCAGCAGCCCCCGCGTGGCCGGTGGCGGGGGGGCAACAGATACGCAGTATTTT.

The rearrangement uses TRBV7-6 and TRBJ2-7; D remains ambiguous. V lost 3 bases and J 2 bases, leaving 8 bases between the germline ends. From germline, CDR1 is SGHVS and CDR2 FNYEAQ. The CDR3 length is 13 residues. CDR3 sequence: CASSFSPTYEQYF. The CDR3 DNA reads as TGTGCCAGCAGCTTCTCACCTACCTACGAGCAGTACTTC.

CDR3 nucleotides: TGCAGCGTGCGGACTAGCGGGAGGCAAGATACGCAGTATTTT. Amino acid sequence: CSVRTSGRQDTQYF. The V call is TRBV29-1, the J call TRBJ2-3; 14 nucleotides line up with TRBD2. In germline, CDR1 is SQVTM, CDR2 ANQGSEA. Trimming cost V 6 bases and J 5 bases; bases outside gene matches: 4. The CDR3 covers 14 residues.

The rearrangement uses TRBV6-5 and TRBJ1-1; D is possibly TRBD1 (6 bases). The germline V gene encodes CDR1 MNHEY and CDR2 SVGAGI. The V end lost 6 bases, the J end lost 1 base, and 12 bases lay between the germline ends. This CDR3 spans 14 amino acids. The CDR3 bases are TGTGCCAGCAGACGACAGGCGGCGAACACTGAAGCTTTCTTT. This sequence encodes CASRRQAANTEAFF.

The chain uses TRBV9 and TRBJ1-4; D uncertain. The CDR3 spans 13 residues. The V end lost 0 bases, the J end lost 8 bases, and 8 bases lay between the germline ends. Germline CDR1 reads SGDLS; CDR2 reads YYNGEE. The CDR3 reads CASSVAAREKLFF. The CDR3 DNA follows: TGTGCCAGCAGCGTAGCTGCGAGGGAAAAACTGTTTTTT. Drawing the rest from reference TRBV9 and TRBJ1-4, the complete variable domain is DSGVTQTPKHLITATGQRVTLRCSPRSGDLSVYWYQQSLDQGLQFLIQYYNGEERAKGNILERFSAQQFPDLHSELNLSSLELGDSALYFCASSVAAREKLFFGSGTQLSVL.

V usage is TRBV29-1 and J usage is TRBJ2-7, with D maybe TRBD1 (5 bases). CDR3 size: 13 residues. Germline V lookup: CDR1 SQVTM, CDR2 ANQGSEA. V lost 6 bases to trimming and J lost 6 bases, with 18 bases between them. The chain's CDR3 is CSVAWTPEGEQYF. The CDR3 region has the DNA TGCAGCGTCGCGTGGACACCCGAAGGCGAGCAGTACTTC.

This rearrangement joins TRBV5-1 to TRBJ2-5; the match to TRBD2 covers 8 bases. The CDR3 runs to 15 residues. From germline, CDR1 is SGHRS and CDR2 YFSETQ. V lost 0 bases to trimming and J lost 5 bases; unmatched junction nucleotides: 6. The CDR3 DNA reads TGCGCCAGCAGCTTGGCGGGTGCGGGAGGTGAGACCCAGTACTTC. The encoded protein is CASSLAGAGGETQYF.

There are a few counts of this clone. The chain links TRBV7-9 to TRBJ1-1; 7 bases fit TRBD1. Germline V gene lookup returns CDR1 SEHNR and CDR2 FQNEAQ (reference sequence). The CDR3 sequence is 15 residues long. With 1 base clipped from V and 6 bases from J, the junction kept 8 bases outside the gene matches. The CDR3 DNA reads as TGTGCCAGCAGCTTAGATGGGAACAGGGGTCCTGAAGCTTTCTTT. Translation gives CASSLDGNRGPEAFF.

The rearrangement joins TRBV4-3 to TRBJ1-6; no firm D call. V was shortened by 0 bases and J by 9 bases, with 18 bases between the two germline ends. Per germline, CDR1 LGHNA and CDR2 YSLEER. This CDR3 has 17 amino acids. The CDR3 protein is CASSQETRTSSGSPLHF. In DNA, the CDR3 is TGCGCCAGCAGCCAAGAAACACGAACCTCCTCGGGTTCACCCCTCCACTTT.

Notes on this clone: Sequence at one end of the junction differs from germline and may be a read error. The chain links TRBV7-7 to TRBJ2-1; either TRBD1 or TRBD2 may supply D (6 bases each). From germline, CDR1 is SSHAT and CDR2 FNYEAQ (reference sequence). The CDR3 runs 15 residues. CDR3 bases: TGTGCTAGCAGCTTAGGGGGTTTCGGGGGAAATGAGCAGTTCTTC. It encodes CASSLGGFGGNEQFF.

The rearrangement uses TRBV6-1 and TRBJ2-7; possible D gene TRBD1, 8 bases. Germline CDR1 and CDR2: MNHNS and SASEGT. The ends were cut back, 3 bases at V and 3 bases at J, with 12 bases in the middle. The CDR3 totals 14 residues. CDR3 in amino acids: CASSENRGGYEQYF. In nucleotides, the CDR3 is TGTGCCAGCAGTGAGAACAGGGGGGGCTACGAGCAGTACTTC.

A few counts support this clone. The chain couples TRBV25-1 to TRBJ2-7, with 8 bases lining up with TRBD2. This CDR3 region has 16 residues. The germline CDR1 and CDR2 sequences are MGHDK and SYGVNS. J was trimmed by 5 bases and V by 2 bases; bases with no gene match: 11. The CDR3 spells CASSEPSTGGGNEQYF. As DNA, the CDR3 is TGTGCCAGCAGTGAACCATCGACGGGAGGGGGGAACGAGCAGTACTTC.

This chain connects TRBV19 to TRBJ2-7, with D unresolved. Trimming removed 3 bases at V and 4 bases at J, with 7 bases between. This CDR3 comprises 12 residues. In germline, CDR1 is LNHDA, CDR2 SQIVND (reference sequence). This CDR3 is CASSIGEYEQYF. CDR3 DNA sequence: TGTGCCAGTAGTATCGGAGAGTACGAGCAGTACTTC.